This TCR beta chain emerged from a study of blood T cell repertoires in COVID-19. Study context: T cells, B-cell-depleted T cells, or PBMCs provided the cDNA or gDNA that served as material.

Original processing notes: Using reference gene primer amplification, nucleated cell counts were estimated. The repertoire was sequenced with immunoSEQ multiplex PCR; TCRdb's copy has only in-frame clones and lacks some. D and trimming were read from the DNA, whereas the V and J calls and clone size are those reported in that table. The sample consists of under 150,000 clones, roughly 81% of them appearing once. This CDR3 contains 13 residues. The germline V gene encodes CDR1 KGHSH and CDR2 LQKENI. The ends were cut back, 5 bases at V and 3 bases at J, with 10 bases in the middle. The sample was peripheral blood. The V and J genes are TRBV18 and TRBJ1-1; D remains unclear. This TCR was recovered from a woman between 45 and 65 years old with active or convalescent COVID-19. The CDR3 reads CASSSGVDTEAFF. CDR3 coding DNA: TGTGCCAGCTCATCGGGAGTGGACACTGAAGCTTTCTTT.